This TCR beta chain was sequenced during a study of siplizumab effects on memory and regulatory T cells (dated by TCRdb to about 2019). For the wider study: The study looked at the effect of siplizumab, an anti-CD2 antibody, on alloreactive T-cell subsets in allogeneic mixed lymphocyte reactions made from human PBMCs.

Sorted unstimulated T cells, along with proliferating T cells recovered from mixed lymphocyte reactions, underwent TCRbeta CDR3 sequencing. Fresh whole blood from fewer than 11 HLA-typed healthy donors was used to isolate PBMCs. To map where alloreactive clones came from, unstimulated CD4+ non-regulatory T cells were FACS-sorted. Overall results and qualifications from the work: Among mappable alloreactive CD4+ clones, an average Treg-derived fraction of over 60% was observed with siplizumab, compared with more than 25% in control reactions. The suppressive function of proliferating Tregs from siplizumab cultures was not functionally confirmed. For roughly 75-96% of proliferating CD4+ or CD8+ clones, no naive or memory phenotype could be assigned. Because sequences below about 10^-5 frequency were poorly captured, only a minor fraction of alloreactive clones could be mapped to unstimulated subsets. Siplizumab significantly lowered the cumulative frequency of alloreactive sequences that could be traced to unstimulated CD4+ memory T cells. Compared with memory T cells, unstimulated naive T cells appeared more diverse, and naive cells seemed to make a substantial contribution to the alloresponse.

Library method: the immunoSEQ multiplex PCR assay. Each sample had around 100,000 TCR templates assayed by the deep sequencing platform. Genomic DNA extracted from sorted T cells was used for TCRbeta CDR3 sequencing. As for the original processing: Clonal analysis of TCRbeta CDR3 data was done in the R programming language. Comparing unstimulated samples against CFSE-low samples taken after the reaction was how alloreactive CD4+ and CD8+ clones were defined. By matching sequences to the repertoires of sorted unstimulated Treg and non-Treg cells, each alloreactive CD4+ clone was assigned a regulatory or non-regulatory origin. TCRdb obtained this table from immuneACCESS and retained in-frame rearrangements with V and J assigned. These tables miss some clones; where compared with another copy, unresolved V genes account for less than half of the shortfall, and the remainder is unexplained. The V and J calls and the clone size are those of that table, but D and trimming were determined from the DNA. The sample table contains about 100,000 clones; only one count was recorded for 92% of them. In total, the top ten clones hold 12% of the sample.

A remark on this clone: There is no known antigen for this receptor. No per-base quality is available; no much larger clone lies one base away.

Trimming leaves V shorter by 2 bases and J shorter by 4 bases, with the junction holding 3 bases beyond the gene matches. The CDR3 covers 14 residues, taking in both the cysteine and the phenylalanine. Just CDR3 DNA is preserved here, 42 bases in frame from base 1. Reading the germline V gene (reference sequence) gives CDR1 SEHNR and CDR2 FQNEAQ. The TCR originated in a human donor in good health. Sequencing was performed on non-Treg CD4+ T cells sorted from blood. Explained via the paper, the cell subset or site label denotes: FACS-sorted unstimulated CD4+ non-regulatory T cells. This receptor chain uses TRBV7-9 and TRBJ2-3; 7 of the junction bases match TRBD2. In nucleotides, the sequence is TGTGCCAGCAGCTTAAGGGCGGGGGCAGATACGCAGTATTTT. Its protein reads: CASSLRAGADTQYF.